This TCR beta chain was found in a study of OX40 agonist ivuxolimab in advanced cancers. Findings of the study overall: Which antigen the expanded peripheral T cells recognized is unknown.

After removal of 4 bases from V and 0 bases from J, the junction contained 11 bases not matched to a gene. The CDR3 sequence is 18 residues long. The germline V gene encodes CDR1 SNHLY and CDR2 FYNNEI. Prior autoimmune disease or systemic immunosuppression barred patients. Note on this clone: Its specificity is unknown.

Repertoires were generated with immunoSEQ multiplex PCR, while TCRdb's copy carries only in-frame clones and drops some. The top ten hold under 5% of the sample, which has approximately 50,000 clones, 80% to 85% seen once. The sequenced sample was CD4+ or CD8+ T cells sorted from blood, obtained in a trial of the OX40 agonist ivuxolimab. The chain carries TRBV2 and TRBJ2-3, with TRBD1 matching over 9 bases. This clonotype was sampled from an adult with an advanced solid tumor such as melanoma, head and neck, liver or kidney cancer. The CDR3 is CASSGTDRGTPSTDTQYF. The CDR3 region has the DNA TGTGCCAGCAGTGGAACGGACAGGGGCACCCCTAGCACAGATACGCAGTATTTT.